Below, 14 T cell receptor beta chains from the same sample are listed, as sequenced in a study of T cells in Graves' hyperthyroidism and ophthalmopathy. TCR beta CDR3 regions were amplified from RNA transcripts. The primer set for the first-round RT-PCR of the TCR CDR3 was HTBI. Each CDR3 protein is one row after TCRdb ran MiXCR on the multiplex PCR reads. The sample records around 540,000 distinct CDR3 sequences, about half being singletons. Sequenced material: peripheral blood or thyroid tissue (not recorded which). The receptors shown here come from a woman under 30 with Graves' hyperthyroidism.

V and J are TRBV6-2 or TRBV6-3 and TRBJ1-2, with 8 nucleotides matching TRBD1. The germline CDR1 and CDR2 sequences are MNHEY and SVGEGT. The CDR3 has 14 residues. The trim removed 2 bases at V and 2 bases at J, leaving 1 base unmatched. DNA for the CDR3: TGTGCCAGCAGTTACAACAGGGGGAACTATGGCTACACCTTC. Protein product: CASSYNRGNYGYTF.

J is TRBJ1-4 and V is TRBV25-1; no clear D. Looked up from germline, CDR1 is MGHDK and CDR2 is SYGVNS. The V gene lost 8 bases and the J gene lost 5 bases, with 15 bases spanning the gap. This CDR3 is built from 14 residues. The CDR3 sequence: CASVAGSTNEKLFF. CDR3 DNA sequence: TGTGCCAGCGTAGCGGGGTCCACGAATGAAAAACTGTTTTTT.

This chain connects TRBV24-1 to TRBJ2-7; 7 bases match TRBD1. The CDR3 has 10 residues. Per the germline V gene, CDR1 is KGHDR and CDR2 is SFDVKD. V trimming: 8 bases; J trimming: 10 bases; junction bases outside the gene matches: 4. CDR3 in amino acids: CATTHRGQYF. CDR3 nucleotides: TGTGCCACCACCCACAGGGGACAGTACTTC.

This chain connects TRBV5-1 to TRBJ2-2; D is ambiguous. The CDR3 is made up of 14 amino acids. V lost 6 bases and J lost 1, with 10 bases in between. Germline V gives CDR1 SGHRS, CDR2 YFSETQ. CDR3 DNA sequence: TGCGCCAGCATCAAAGACGGGAACACCGGGGAGCTGTTTTTT. Translation: CASIKDGNTGELFF.

This clonotype was detected a few times. The gene calls are TRBV7-6 and TRBJ2-6; no definite D call. V was pared by 3 bases and J by 2 bases, with 8 bases between. The V gene's germline CDR1 is SGHVS and CDR2 FNYEAQ. The CDR3 spans 15 residues. CDR3 amino acids: CASSFELTGANVLTF. DNA of the CDR3: TGTGCCAGCAGCTTTGAGTTGACTGGGGCCAACGTCCTGACTTTC.

With respect to this clonotype: Sequence at one end of the junction differs from germline and may be a read error. Written as DNA, the CDR3 is TGTGCCAGCAGCTTAGTAGACAGACAGAGCCATCAGCCCCAGCACTTT. Translated, it gives CASSLVDRQSHQPQHF. The chain links TRBV11-2 to TRBJ1-5; TRBD1 is a possible D gene (5 bases). Looked up from germline, CDR1 is SGHAT and CDR2 is FQNNGV. This CDR3 contains 16 residues.

This clonotype has only one observation. A single base separates this from a much larger clone, so it may be a read error. The gene calls are TRBV9 and TRBJ2-2; no definite D call. V was cut by 5 bases and J by 4 bases, with 9 bases left in between. This CDR3 has 13 amino acids. Germline CDR1 reads SGDLS; CDR2 reads YYNGEE. CDR3 protein: CASSDSTTGELFF. The CDR3 nucleotides read TGTGCCAGCAGTGACTCGACCACCGGGGAGCTGTTTTTT.

The chain links TRBV7-8 to TRBJ1-4, with 10 bases matching TRBD1. This CDR3 is 14 amino acids long. With 8 bases clipped from V and 8 bases from J, the junction kept 8 bases outside the gene matches. Germline V gene lookup returns CDR1 SGHVS and CDR2 FQNEAQ. The CDR3 coding sequence is TGTGCCAGCGGCAGACAGGGGGCAAGGGAAAAACTGTTTTTT. As protein: CASGRQGAREKLFF.

This clonotype occurred a few times. The chain links TRBV24-1 to TRBJ1-1; weak D call: TRBD1 (5 bases). Germline CDR1 reads KGHDR; CDR2 reads SFDVKD. Deletions cut 7 bases from V and 2 bases from J, with 16 bases between. This CDR3 is built from 15 residues. Here the CDR3 reads CATSASRTSNTEAFF. The CDR3 region has the DNA TGTGCCACCAGCGCGTCTAGGACAAGTAACACTGAAGCTTTCTTT.

The J gene is TRBJ1-4, the V gene TRBV2, with 8 bases identical to TRBD1. The V and J ends lost 1 base and 2 bases, in that order; junction bases with no gene match: 12. From germline, CDR1 is SNHLY and CDR2 FYNNEI. There are 19 residues in the CDR3. CDR3 coding DNA: TGTGCCAGCAGTGAAGTGGGGCGACAGGGGAATGCGACTAATGAAAAACTGTTTTTT. It specifies CASSEVGRQGNATNEKLFF.

The chain uses TRBV11-3 and TRBJ1-2; D uncertain. V was trimmed by 9 bases and J by 4 bases, leaving 21 bases between them. Germline V gene sequence: CDR1 SGHNT, CDR2 YENEEA. This CDR3 comprises 15 residues. Here the CDR3 DNA reads TGTGCCAGTAGTATAGCCCGTCCCGGACCCTATGGCTACACCTTC. Translation: CASSIARPGPYGYTF. The entire variable domain, with the rest obtained from reference TRBV11-3 and TRBJ1-2, is as follows: EAGVVQSPRYKIIEKKQPVAFWCNPISGHNTLYWYLQNLGQGPELLIRYENEEAVDDSQLPKDRFSAERLKGVDSTLKIQPAELGDSAVYLCASSIARPGPYGYTFGSGTRLTVV.

This clonotype was detected ten times or more. The chain recombines TRBV7-8 with TRBJ1-4, with unresolved D. Germline CDR1 reads SGHVS; CDR2 reads FQNEAQ. CDR3 length equals 13 residues. Trimming removed 6 bases at V and 8 bases at J, with 13 bases between. The CDR3 region has the DNA TGTGCCAGCAGTTTACCTGGGGAAGAAAAACTGTTTTTT. Translation gives CASSLPGEEKLFF.

As for this clonotype: The junction shows a germline mismatch at one end, possibly a read error. The genes are TRBV5-1 and TRBJ1-1; D remains unclear. Germline loops: CDR1 SGHRS, CDR2 YFSETQ. The CDR3 sequence is 13 residues long. The CDR3 nucleotides are TGTGCCAGCAGCCCGGGAGTAAGAGTCGAAGCTTTCTTT. Translation: CASSPGVRVEAFF.

The chain carries TRBV10-3 and TRBJ1-1, with a possible D match to TRBD1 (5 bases). The CDR3 consists of 15 residues. The germline CDR1 and CDR2 sequences are ENHRY and SYGVKD. The V and J ends lost 3 bases and 4 bases respectively, with 15 bases between them. The CDR3, as DNA: TGTGCCATCAGTGAAAGTTTGGGACGGAGCACTGAAGCTTTCTTT. Amino acids: CAISESLGRSTEAFF.